Shown below are 11 T cell receptor beta chains from a single sample sequenced in a study of T cells in Graves' hyperthyroidism and ophthalmopathy. Amplification of TCR beta CDR3 regions used RNA as the template. First-round RT-PCR targeting the TCR CDR3 was performed with the HTBI primer set. TCRdb reprocessed the multiplex PCR reads with MiXCR, giving one entry per CDR3 protein. Found here are about 570,000 distinct CDR3 sequences, 40% to 55% of them singletons; the top ten hold 15% to 20%. The sample comprised peripheral blood or thyroid tissue (not recorded which). These receptors were collected from an adult woman with Graves' disease, either hyperthyroidism or ophthalmopathy (not recorded which).

This clonotype was observed at least ten times. This rearrangement joins TRBV6-5 to TRBJ1-1; 12 bases are shared with TRBD1. Unmatched junction bases numbered 6, after V lost 6 bases and J lost 1 base. Germline assignment: CDR1 MNHEY and CDR2 SVGAGI. The CDR3 is 16 residues long. The chain's CDR3 is CASRSGTGGANTEAFF. The DNA for the CDR3 is TGTGCCAGCAGGTCCGGGACAGGGGGCGCGAACACTGAAGCTTTCTTT.

This clonotype came up many times. The chain employs TRBV6-6 and TRBJ1-1; no clear D gene. Germline V gene data show CDR1 as MNHNY and CDR2 as SVGAGI (reference sequence). The CDR3 has 11 amino acids. Trimming stripped 7 bases from V and 1 base from J, with 4 bases between. CDR3 in amino acids: CASISNTEAFF. CDR3 nucleotide sequence: TGTGCCAGCATCTCGAACACTGAAGCTTTCTTT.

The V call is TRBV10-1, the J call TRBJ1-5, with D maybe TRBD1 (6 bases). Between the trimmed V and J ends, which lost 8 bases and 3 bases, there was a span of 14 bases. This CDR3 is 14 amino acids long. CDR1 is WNHNN and CDR2 is SYGVQD in the germline V gene (reference sequence). CDR3 DNA sequence: TGCGCCAGCGAAACCGGGACACCCAATCAGCCCCAGCATTTT. Its protein product is CASETGTPNQPQHF.

This clonotype was seen repeatedly, ten times or more. The rearrangement links TRBV10-3 to TRBJ1-2, with 7 bases matching TRBD1. Trimming cost V 7 bases and J 5 bases; bases outside gene matches: 13. Germline values: CDR1 ENHRY, CDR2 SYGVKD. The CDR3 has 15 amino acids. The chain's CDR3 is CAITPGQALAYGYTF. The CDR3 nucleotides are TGTGCCATCACCCCCGGACAGGCGCTTGCTTATGGCTACACCTTC.

This clonotype appeared many times. This chain links TRBV7-3 with TRBJ2-6; tentative D call: TRBD2 (6 bases). This CDR3 has 19 residues. Germline values: CDR1 SGHTA, CDR2 FQGTGA. V lost 6 bases to trimming and J lost 2 bases, with 23 bases between them. CDR3 bases: TGTGCCAGCAGTCCTCACAGAAGGGATTGGGGGGCTGGGGCCAACGTCCTGACTTTC. This translates into CASSPHRRDWGAGANVLTF.

This clonotype was detected only a few times. The rearrangement uses TRBV7-9 and TRBJ2-1; perhaps TRBD1 as D (5 bases). With 0 bases removed from V and 5 bases from J, the gap between germline ends came to 8 bases. CDR1 is SEHNR, CDR2 FQNEAQ, per germline (reference sequence). The CDR3 length is 14 residues. CDR3 DNA sequence: TGTGCCAGCAGCTTAGCGGCAGGGAACAATGAGCAGTTCTTC. Translation: CASSLAAGNNEQFF.

In this sample, this clonotype turned up a few times. The CDR3 here is CASSLGTYNYGYTF. The CDR3 bases are TGTGCCAGCAGTTTGGGGACTTATAACTATGGCTACACCTTC. The rearrangement links TRBV28 to TRBJ1-2; maybe TRBD1 (5 bases). Looked up from germline, CDR1 is MDHEN and CDR2 is SYDVKM. Trimming took off 3 bases at V and 1 base at J, with 9 bases between the two ends. The CDR3 runs 14 residues.

The V gene is TRBV10-3, the J gene TRBJ1-4; TRBD1 matches at 8 bases. Germline trimming cut 4 bases from V and 8 bases from J; bases unmatched to any gene: 9. Germline values: CDR1 ENHRY, CDR2 SYGVKD. This CDR3 region has 15 residues. This CDR3 is CAISASTGDSEKLFF. In DNA, the CDR3 is TGTGCCATCAGTGCTTCGACAGGGGACTCGGAAAAACTGTTTTTT.

This clonotype has a count of ten or more. An end of the junction differs from the germline gene, which may be a read error. The CDR3: CASSLGLGSYEQYF. In DNA, the CDR3 is TGTGCTAGCAGCTTAGGGTTGGGATCCTACGAGCAGTACTTC. The chain is built from TRBV7-7 and TRBJ2-7; D uncertain. The CDR3 runs 14 residues. Germline V lookup: CDR1 SSHAT, CDR2 FNYEAQ (reference sequence).

This rearrangement joins TRBV9 to TRBJ1-6; TRBD1 agrees at 7 bases. Trimming cost V 3 bases and J 7 bases; bases outside gene matches: 7. Germline CDR1 reads SGDLS; CDR2 reads YYNGEE. This CDR3 has 15 amino acids. This CDR3 is CASSARGTANSPLHF. In nucleotides, the CDR3 is TGTGCCAGCAGCGCCCGAGGGACAGCAAATTCACCCCTCCACTTT.

This clonotype was recorded once. The rearrangement joins TRBV2 to TRBJ1-2; the D is unclear. Trimming stripped 7 bases from V and 5 bases from J, with 11 bases between. Germline values: CDR1 SNHLY, CDR2 FYNNEI. CDR3 size: 12 residues. CDR3 nucleotides: TGTGCCAGCACTATAGACCTATATGGCTACACCTTC. Its translation: CASTIDLYGYTF.